These 9 T cell receptor beta chains were all obtained from the same sample, sequenced in a study of blood T cells in healthy people across ages. Through a sample-barcoded 5' primer and a J-beta primer mix, a second PCR was run for roughly 6 to 11 cycles. TCRdb re-called the 5' RACE reads through MiXCR, storing one row per CDR3 protein. Of about 1.7 million distinct CDR3 sequences detected, 28% appear once; the ten largest clones hold roughly 8.2%. The sequencing input was blood. These receptors all come from a woman between 25 and 40 years old in good health.

This clonotype was observed a few times. The gene calls are TRBV5-6 and TRBJ2-7; a possible D gene is TRBD1 (5 bases). The CDR3 length is 15 residues. V was pared by 3 bases and J by 5 bases, with 18 bases between. Per germline, CDR1 SGHDT and CDR2 YYEEEE. The CDR3 DNA is TGTGCCAGCAGCTCCGATTGGTCAGGGATCAACGAGCAGTACTTC. It encodes CASSSDWSGINEQYF.

This rearrangement joins TRBV6-2 or TRBV6-3 to TRBJ1-2, with D possibly TRBD1 on 5 matching bases. The CDR3 consists of 14 residues. CDR1 is MNHEY, CDR2 SVGEGT, per germline. V gave up 5 bases and J gave up 4 bases, with 14 bases separating them. The CDR3 is CASSADGASYGYTF. Written as DNA, the CDR3 is TGTGCCAGCAGTGCGGACGGGGCTTCCTATGGCTACACCTTC.

The chain couples TRBV20-1 to TRBJ2-1, with unresolved D. Germline lookup yields CDR1 DFQATT and CDR2 SNEGSKA (reference sequence). Trimming removed 2 bases from V and 5 bases from J, with 10 bases in between. The CDR3 consists of 13 residues. This chain's CDR3 is CSARQSPHNEQFF. CDR3 nucleotides: TGCAGTGCTAGACAGAGCCCTCACAATGAGCAGTTCTTC.

There are many counts of this clonotype. The chain links TRBV4-3 to TRBJ2-1; 10 nucleotides agree with TRBD2. The CDR3 has 18 residues. In germline, CDR1 is LGHNA, CDR2 YSLEER. The V segment lost 3 bases and the J segment 0 bases; nucleotides outside the gene matches: 8. The CDR3 DNA follows: TGCGCCAGCAGCCAGGTACTAGCGGGGCTGAGCTCCTACAATGAGCAGTTCTTC. Encoded protein: CASSQVLAGLSSYNEQFF.

The chain is built from TRBV7-2 and TRBJ1-2; a weak D match, TRBD1 (6 bases). The V end was cut by 5 bases, the J end by 4 bases, with 17 bases between. CDR1 SGHTA and CDR2 FQGNSA come from the germline V gene. This CDR3 is built from 15 residues. Here the CDR3 reads CASSLPGVGSYGYTF. CDR3 DNA: TGTGCCAGCAGCCTCCCAGGGGTTGGAAGCTATGGCTACACCTTC.

This clonotype was seen a few times. The genes are TRBV5-1 and TRBJ1-1; perhaps TRBD1 as D (6 bases). V was shortened by 4 bases and J by 1 base, with 20 bases between the two germline ends. The germline gives CDR1 SGHRS, CDR2 YFSETQ. The CDR3 has 17 amino acids. CDR3 region: CASSPSFSGGPNTEAFF. The CDR3 nucleotides read TGCGCCAGCAGCCCTTCTTTTAGCGGGGGGCCGAACACTGAAGCTTTCTTT.

This clonotype was counted between two and nine times. The V gene is TRBV12-5, the J gene TRBJ1-5; a weak D match, TRBD1 (5 bases). V was pared by 5 bases and J by 6 bases, with 20 bases between. From germline, CDR1 is LGHNT and CDR2 FRNRAP. The CDR3 length is 16 residues. CDR3 protein: CASGPPATKGVQPQHF. CDR3 bases: TGTGCTAGTGGTCCCCCGGCCACAAAAGGGGTTCAGCCCCAGCATTTT.

The chain links TRBV6-6 to TRBJ1-5; 11 nucleotides line up with TRBD1. The V and J ends lost 11 bases and 4 bases, in that order; junction bases with no gene match: 4. There are 13 residues in the CDR3. Germline V gene data show CDR1 as MNHNY and CDR2 as SVGAGI (reference sequence). CDR3 sequence: CAGGQGANQPQHF. The CDR3 nucleotides are TGTGCCGGAGGACAGGGGGCAAATCAGCCCCAGCATTTT.

The chain links TRBV10-3 to TRBJ2-4; D might be TRBD2 (6 bases). The CDR3 has 13 residues. The germline gives CDR1 ENHRY, CDR2 SYGVKD. Trimming stripped 9 bases from V and 15 bases from J, with 24 bases between. CDR3 region: CAIRVSPGDLGYF. The CDR3, as DNA: TGTGCCATTAGGGTCTCCCCGGGGGACTTGGGGTACTTC.